This T cell receptor (beta chain) appears in the sequencing data of a study of shared clonotypes between healthy human individuals. V gave up 2 bases and J gave up 0 bases, with 12 bases separating them. Germline V gene lookup returns CDR1 SGDLS and CDR2 YYNGEE. The length of the CDR3 is 16 residues. Profiled with immunoSEQ multiplex PCR; TCRdb holds only in-frame clones, not every one. The sample includes 2.3 million or so clones, 85% to 95% seen only once; the top ten take 0.35% to 0.45%. This clonotype was obtained from a man between 18 and 35 years old in good health. Some clones in this sample may be carry-over from other donors' samples. This chain links TRBV9 with TRBJ1-3; TRBD1 is a possible D gene (5 bases). The sample was naive CD4+ T cells from PBMCs. Subset indicated: CD45RA+ positively selected. Here the CDR3 reads CASSVGHRSSGNTIYF. The CDR3 nucleotides are TGTGCCAGCAGCGTGGGGCACCGAAGCTCTGGAAACACCATATATTTT.